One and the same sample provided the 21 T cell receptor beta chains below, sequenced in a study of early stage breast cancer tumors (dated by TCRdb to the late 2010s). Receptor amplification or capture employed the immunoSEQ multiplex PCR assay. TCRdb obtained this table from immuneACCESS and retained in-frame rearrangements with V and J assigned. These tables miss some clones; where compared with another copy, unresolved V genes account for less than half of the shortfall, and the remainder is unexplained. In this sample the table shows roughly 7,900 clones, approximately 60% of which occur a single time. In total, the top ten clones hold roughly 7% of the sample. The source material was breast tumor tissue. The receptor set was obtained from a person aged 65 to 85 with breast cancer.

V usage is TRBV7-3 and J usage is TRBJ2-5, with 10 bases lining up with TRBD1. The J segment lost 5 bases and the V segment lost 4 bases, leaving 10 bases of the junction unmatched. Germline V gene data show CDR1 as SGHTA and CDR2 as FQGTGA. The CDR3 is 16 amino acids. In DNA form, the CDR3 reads TGTGCCAGCAGCTCGACAGGGGGCCATAGTGTGGAGACCCAGTACTTC. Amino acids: CASSSTGGHSVETQYF.

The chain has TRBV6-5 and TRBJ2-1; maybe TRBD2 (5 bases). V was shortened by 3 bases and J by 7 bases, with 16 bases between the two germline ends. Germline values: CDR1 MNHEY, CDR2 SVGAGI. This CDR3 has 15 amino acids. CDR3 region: CASSYKRGIPNEQFF. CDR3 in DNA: TGTGCCAGCAGTTATAAACGGGGAATTCCAAATGAGCAGTTCTTC.

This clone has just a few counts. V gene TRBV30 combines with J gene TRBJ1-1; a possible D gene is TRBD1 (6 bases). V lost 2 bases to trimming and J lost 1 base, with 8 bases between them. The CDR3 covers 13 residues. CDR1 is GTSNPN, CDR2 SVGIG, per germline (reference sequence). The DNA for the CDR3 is TGTGCCTGGAGTAAGACAGGGAACACTGAAGCTTTCTTT. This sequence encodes CAWSKTGNTEAFF.

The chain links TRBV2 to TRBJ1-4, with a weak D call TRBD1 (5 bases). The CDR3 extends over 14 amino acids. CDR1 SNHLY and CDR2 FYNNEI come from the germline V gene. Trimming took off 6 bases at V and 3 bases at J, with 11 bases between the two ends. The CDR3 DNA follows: TGTGCCAGCAGGGGGCCAACGCCTAATGAAAAACTGTTTTTT. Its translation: CASRGPTPNEKLFF.

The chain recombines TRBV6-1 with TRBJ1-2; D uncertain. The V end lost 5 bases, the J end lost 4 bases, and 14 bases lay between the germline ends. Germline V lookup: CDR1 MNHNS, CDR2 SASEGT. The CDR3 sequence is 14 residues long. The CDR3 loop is CASSTPTATYGYTF. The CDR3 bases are TGTGCCAGCAGTACCCCGACTGCGACCTATGGCTACACCTTC.

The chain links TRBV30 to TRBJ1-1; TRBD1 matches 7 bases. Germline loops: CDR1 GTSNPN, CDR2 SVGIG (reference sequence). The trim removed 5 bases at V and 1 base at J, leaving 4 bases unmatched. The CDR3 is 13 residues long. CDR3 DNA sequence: TGTGCCTGGGACAGGGCAGGGAACACTGAAGCTTTCTTT. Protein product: CAWDRAGNTEAFF.

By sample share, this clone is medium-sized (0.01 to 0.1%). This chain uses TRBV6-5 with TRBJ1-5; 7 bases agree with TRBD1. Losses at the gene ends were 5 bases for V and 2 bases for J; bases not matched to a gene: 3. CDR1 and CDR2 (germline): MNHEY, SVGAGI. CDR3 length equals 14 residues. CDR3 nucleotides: TGTGCCAGCAGTCCCGGACAGGGCAATCAGCCCCAGCATTTT. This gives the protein CASSPGQGNQPQHF.

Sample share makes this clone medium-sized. This chain's CDR3 is CASSVDSGDSPLHF. CDR3 nucleotides: TGTGCCAGCAGCGTAGATTCAGGGGACTCACCCCTCCACTTT. This chain connects TRBV9 to TRBJ1-6, with TRBD1 as a possible D gene (6 bases). V was cut by 0 bases and J by 10 bases, with 11 bases left in between. The length of the CDR3 is 14 residues. CDR1 SGDLS and CDR2 YYNGEE come from the germline V gene.

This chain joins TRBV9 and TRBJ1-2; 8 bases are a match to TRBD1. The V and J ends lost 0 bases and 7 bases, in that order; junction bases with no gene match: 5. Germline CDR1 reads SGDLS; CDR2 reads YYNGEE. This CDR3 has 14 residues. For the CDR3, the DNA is TGTGCCAGCAGCGTAGGGACAGGGTGGAGTGGCTACACCTTC. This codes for CASSVGTGWSGYTF.

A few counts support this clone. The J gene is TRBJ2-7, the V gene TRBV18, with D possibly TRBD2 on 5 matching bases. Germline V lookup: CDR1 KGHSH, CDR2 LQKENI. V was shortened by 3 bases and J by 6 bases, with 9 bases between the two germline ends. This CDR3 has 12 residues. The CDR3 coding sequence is TGTGCCAGCTCACCGATAGAGGGCGAGCAGTACTTC. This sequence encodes CASSPIEGEQYF.

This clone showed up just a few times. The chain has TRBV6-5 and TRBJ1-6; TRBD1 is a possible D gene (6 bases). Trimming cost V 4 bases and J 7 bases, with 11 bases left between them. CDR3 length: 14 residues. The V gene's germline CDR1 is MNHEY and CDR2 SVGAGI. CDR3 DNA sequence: TGTGCCAGCAGTTGGGGACATGGGAATTCACCCCTCCACTTT. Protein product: CASSWGHGNSPLHF.

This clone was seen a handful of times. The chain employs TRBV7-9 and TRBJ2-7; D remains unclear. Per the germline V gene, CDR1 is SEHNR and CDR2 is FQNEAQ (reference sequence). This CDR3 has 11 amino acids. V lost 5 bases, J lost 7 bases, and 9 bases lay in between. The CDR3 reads CASSPLQEQYF. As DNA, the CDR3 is TGTGCCAGCAGCCCCCTCCAGGAGCAGTACTTC.

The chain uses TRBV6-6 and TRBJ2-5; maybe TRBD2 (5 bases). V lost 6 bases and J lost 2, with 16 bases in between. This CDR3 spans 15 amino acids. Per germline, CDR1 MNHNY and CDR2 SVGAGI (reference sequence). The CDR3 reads CASRPGDAEQETQYF. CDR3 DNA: TGTGCCAGCAGACCCGGGGATGCGGAGCAAGAGACCCAGTACTTC.

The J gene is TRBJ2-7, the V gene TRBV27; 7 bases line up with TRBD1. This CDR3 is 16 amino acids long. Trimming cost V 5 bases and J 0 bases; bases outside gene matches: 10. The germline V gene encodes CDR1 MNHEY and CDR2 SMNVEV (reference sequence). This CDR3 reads CASSPLGQASSYEQYF. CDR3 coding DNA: TGTGCCAGCAGTCCTCTAGGACAGGCGAGCTCCTACGAGCAGTACTTC.

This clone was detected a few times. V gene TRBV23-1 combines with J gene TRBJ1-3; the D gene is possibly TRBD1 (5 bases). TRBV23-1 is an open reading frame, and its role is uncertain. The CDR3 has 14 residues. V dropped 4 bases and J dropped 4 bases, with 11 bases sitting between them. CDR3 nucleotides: TGCGCCAGCAGTCCATGGGGCTCCGGAAACACCATATATTTT. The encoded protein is CASSPWGSGNTIYF.

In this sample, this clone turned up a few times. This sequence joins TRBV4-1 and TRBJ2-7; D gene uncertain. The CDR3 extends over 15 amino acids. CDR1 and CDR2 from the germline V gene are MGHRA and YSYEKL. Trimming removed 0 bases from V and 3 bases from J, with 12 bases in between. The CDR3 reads CASSQELDRIYEQYF. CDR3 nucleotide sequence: TGCGCCAGCAGCCAAGAGCTAGACCGCATCTACGAGCAGTACTTC.

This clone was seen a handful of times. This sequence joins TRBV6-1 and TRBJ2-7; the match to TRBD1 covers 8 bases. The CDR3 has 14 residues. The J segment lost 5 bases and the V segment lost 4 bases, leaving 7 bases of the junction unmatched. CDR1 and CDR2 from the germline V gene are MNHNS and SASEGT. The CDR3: CASSARTGSDEQYF. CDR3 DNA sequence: TGTGCCAGCAGTGCAAGGACAGGGAGTGACGAGCAGTACTTC.

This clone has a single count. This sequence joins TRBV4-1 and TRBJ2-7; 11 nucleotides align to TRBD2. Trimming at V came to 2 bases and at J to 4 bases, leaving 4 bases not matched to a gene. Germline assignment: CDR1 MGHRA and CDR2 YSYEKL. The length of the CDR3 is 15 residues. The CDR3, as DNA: TGCGCCAGCAGCCAAACTAGCGGGGGTGTATACGAGCAGTACTTC. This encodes CASSQTSGGVYEQYF.

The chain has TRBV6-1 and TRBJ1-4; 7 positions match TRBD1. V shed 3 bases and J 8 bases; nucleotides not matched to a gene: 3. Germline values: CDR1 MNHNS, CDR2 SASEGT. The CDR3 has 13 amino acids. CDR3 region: CASSETGREKLFF. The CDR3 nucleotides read TGTGCCAGCAGTGAGACAGGGCGGGAAAAACTGTTTTTT.

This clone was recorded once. The CDR3 nucleotides are TGTGCCAGCACCGGACAGATCTATGGCTACACCTTC. It is translated as CASTGQIYGYTF. The genes are TRBV6-1 and TRBJ1-2; tentative D call: TRBD1 (6 bases). Trimming cost V 7 bases and J 4 bases, with 10 bases left between them. The CDR3 covers 12 residues. In germline, CDR1 is MNHNS, CDR2 SASEGT.

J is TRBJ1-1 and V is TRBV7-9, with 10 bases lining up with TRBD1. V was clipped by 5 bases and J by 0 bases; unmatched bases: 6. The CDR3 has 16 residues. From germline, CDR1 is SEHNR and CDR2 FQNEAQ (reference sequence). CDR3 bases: TGTGCCAGCAGCCCCTCCGGGACAGGGGTGAACACTGAAGCTTTCTTT. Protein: CASSPSGTGVNTEAFF.